This T cell receptor (beta chain) was sequenced in a study of T cell repertoires in cytomegalovirus infection. At the level of the study: CMV infection plus the matching HLA type was flagged by public TCR beta signatures.

Germline V CDR1 and CDR2: LNHDA, SQIVND (reference sequence). The ends were cut back, 3 bases at V and 0 bases at J, with 8 bases in the middle. This CDR3 contains 14 residues. Broader study findings: Dominating the ex vivo response were TCR beta clonotypes that were CMV-specific and HLA-C-restricted. Identification of carriers of CMV plus the relevant HLA was performed using cumulative public TCR beta family frequency.

Each CDR3 protein gets one entry after TCRdb re-called the reads with MiXCR. In the table there are nearly 450,000 distinct CDR3 sequences, about a third of which are singletons. Comment on this clonotype: Its target is not known.

The sequenced sample consisted of PBMCs. The sequence was collected from a human donor in good health (CMV status not recorded). Some clones in this sample may be carry-over from other donors' samples. This rearrangement joins TRBV19 to TRBJ1-2; the D is unclear. CDR3: CASSIYGANYGYTF. The CDR3, as DNA: TGTGCCAGTAGTATTTACGGAGCTAACTATGGCTACACCTTC.